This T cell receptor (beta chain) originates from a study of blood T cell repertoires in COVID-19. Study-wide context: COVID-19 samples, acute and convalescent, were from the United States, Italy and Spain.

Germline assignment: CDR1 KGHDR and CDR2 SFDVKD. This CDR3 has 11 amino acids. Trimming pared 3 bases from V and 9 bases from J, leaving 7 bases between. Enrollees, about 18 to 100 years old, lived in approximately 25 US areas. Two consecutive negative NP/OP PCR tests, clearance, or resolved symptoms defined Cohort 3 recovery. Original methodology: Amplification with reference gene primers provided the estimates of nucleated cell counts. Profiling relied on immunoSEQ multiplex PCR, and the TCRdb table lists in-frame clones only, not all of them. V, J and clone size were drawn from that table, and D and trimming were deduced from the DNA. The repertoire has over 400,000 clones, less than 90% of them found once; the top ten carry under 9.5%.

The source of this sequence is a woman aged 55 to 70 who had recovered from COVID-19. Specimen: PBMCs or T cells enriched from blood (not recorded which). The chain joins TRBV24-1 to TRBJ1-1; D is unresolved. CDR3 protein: CATSDQYQAFF. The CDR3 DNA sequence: TGTGCCACCAGTGATCAGTACCAAGCTTTCTTT.